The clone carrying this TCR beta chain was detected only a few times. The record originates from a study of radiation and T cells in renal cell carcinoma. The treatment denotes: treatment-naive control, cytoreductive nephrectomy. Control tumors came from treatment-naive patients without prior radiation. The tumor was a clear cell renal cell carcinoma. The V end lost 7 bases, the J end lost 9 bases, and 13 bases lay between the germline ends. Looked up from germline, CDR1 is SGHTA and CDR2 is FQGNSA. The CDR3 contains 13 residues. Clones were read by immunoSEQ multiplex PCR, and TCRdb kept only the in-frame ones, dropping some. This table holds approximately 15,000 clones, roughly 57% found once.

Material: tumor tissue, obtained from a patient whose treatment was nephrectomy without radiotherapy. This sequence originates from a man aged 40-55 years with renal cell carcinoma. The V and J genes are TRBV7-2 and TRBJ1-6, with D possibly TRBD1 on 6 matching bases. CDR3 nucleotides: TGTGCCAGCACCAGGACAGCAGCTTCACCCCTCCACTTT. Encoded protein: CASTRTAASPLHF.